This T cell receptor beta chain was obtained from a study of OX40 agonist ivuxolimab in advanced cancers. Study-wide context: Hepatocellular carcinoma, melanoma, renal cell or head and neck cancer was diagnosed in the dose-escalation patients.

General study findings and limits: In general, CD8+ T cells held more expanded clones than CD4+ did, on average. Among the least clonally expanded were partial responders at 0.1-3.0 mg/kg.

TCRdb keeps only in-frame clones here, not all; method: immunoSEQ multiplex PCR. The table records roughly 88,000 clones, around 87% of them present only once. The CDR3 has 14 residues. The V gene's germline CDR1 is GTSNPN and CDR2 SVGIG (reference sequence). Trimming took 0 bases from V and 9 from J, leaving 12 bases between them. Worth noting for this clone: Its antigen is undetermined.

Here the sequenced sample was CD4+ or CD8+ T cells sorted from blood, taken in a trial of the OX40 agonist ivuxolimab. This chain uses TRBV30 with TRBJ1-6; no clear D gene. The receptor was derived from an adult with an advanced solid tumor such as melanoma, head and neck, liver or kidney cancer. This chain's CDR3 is CAWSVQSNLSPLHF. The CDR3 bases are TGTGCCTGGAGTGTGCAGAGTAATCTTTCACCCCTCCACTTT.